This TCR beta chain is drawn from a study of blood T cell repertoires in COVID-19. Study-level information: T cells, B-cell-depleted T cells, or PBMCs supplied cDNA or gDNA.

Data came from immunoSEQ multiplex PCR; TCRdb stores just in-frame clones and leaves some out. The table has more than 350,000 clones, roughly 90% seen once. This clone has just one count. Distinct nucleotide sequences in the sample also encode this CDR3. With 6 bases clipped from V and 3 bases from J, the junction kept 4 bases outside the gene matches. CDR3 length: 13 residues. Germline values: CDR1 LNHDA, CDR2 SQIVND (reference sequence). During active infection, Seattle patients enrolled and were then monitored through disease. This receptor was identified in a woman aged 30 to 39 with COVID-19, enrolled during active disease. V is TRBV19 and J is TRBJ1-1, with 7 bases identical to TRBD1. The sequencing sample was made of peripheral blood. CDR3 bases: TGTGCCAGTAGCCTTGACAGGGACACTGAAGCTTTCTTT. This encodes CASSLDRDTEAFF.